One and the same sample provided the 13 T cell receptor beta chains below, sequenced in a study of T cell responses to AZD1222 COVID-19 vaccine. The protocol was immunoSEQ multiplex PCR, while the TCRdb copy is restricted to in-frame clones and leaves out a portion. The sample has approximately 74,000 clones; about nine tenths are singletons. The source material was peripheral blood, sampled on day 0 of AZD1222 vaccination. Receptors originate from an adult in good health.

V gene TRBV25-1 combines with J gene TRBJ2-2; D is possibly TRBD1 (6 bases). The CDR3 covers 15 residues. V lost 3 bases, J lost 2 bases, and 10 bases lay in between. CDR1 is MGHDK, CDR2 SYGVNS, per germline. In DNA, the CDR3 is TGTGCCAGCAGTGATACAGGGAGAAACACCGGGGAGCTGTTTTTT. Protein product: CASSDTGRNTGELFF.

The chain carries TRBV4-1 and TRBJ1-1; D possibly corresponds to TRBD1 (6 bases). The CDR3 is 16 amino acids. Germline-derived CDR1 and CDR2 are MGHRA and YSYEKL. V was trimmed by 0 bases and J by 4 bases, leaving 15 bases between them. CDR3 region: CASSQDETGSGTEAFF. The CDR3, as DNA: TGCGCCAGCAGCCAAGATGAAACAGGGAGCGGCACTGAAGCTTTCTTT.

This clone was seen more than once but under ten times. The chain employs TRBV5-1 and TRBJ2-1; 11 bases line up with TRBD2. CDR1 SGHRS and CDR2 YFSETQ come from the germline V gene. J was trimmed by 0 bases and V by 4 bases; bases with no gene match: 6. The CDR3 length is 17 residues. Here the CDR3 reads CASSKGLAASSYNEQFF. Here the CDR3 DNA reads TGCGCCAGCAGCAAGGGACTAGCGGCTAGCTCCTACAATGAGCAGTTCTTC.

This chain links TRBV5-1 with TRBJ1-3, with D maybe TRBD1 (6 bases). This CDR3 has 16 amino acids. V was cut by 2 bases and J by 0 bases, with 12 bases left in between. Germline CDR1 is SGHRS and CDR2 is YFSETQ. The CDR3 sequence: CASSLLTGASGNTIYF. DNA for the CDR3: TGCGCCAGCAGCTTACTGACAGGAGCCTCTGGAAACACCATATATTTT.

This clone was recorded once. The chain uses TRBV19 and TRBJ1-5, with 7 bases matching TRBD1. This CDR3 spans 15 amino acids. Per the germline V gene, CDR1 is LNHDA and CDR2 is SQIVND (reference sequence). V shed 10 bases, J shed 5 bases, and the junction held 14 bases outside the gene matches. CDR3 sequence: CATNRDRVSYQPQHF. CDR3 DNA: TGTGCCACCAACCGGGACAGAGTTTCGTATCAGCCCCAGCATTTT.

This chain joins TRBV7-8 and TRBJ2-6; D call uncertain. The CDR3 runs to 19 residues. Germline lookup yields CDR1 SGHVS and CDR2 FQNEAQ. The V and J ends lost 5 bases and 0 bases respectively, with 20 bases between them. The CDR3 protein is CASSVRWERFSSGANVLTF. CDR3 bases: TGTGCCAGCAGCGTAAGGTGGGAACGATTTAGCTCTGGGGCCAACGTCCTGACTTTC.

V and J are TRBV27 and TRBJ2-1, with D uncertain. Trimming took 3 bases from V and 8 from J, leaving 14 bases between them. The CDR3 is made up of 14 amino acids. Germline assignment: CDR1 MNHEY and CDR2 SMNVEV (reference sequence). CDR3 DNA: TGTGCCAGCAGTTTTTCGGCTCCTTGGGATGAGCAGTTCTTC. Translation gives CASSFSAPWDEQFF.

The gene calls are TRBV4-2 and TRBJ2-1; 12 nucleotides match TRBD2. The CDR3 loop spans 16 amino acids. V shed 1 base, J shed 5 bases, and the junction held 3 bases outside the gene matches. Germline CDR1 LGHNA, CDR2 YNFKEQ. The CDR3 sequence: CASSQGRLAGDNEQFF. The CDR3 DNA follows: TGTGCCAGCAGCCAAGGGAGACTAGCGGGAGACAATGAGCAGTTCTTC.

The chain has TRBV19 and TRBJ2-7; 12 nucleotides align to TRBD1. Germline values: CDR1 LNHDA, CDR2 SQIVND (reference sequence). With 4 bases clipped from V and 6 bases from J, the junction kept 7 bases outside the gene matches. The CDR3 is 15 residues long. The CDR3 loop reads CASSTSGTGGREQYF. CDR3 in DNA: TGTGCCAGTAGTACCTCCGGGACAGGGGGCCGCGAGCAGTACTTC.

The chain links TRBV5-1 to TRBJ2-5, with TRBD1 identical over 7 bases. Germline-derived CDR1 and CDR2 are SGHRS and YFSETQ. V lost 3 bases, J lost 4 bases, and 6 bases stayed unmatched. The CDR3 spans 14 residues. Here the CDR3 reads CASSWTGNPETQYF. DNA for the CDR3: TGCGCCAGCAGCTGGACAGGTAACCCAGAGACCCAGTACTTC.

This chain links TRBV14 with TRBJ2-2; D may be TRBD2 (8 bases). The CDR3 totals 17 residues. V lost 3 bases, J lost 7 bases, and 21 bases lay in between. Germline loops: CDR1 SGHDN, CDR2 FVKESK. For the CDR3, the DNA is TGTGCCAGCAGCCATTTATCGGGAGGGGGCTCGATCGGGGAGCTGTTTTTT. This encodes CASSHLSGGGSIGELFF.

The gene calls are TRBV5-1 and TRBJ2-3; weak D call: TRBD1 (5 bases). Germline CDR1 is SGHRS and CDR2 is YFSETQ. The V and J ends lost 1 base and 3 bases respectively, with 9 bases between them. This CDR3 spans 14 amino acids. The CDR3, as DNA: TGCGCCAGCAGCTTGTCCCAGGGTACAGATACGCAGTATTTT. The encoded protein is CASSLSQGTDTQYF.

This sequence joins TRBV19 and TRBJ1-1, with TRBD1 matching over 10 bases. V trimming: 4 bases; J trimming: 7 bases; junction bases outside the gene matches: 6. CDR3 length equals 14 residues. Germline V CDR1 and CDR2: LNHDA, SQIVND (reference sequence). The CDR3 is CASSTRDRGFEAFF. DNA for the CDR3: TGTGCCAGTAGTACAAGGGACAGGGGATTTGAAGCTTTCTTT.